The clone carrying this T cell receptor beta chain showed up just once. An input of roughly 0.5 to 1 ug of RNA was subjected to reverse transcription using random hexamers. TCRdb reanalysed the immunoSEQ multiplex PCR reads using MiXCR and keeps one entry per CDR3 protein. The sample consists of about 120,000 distinct CDR3 sequences, 85% to 95% of them appearing once. The sample originates from a study of CD8 T cells in Susac syndrome. Germline V CDR1 and CDR2: MNHEY, SVGAGI. The CDR3 loop spans 14 amino acids. V gave up 5 bases and J gave up 5 bases; unmatched junction bases: 5. It was healthy donors who served as the controls, matched for age and sex. Negative isolation yielded the CD8+ and CD4+ T cells, while FACS enriched the TEMRA cells.

The chain couples TRBV6-5 to TRBJ2-5, with 10 bases fitting TRBD1. Material: CD4+ T cells from PBMCs. This TCR came from a human donor in good health. This CDR3 reads CASSRGQGRETQYF. CDR3 in DNA: TGTGCCAGCAGTAGGGGACAGGGGAGGGAGACCCAGTACTTC.